The present entry profiles one T cell receptor beta chain with its context. What it binds is not known. This CDR3 has 13 amino acids. Trimming removed 1 base from V and 3 bases from J, with 7 bases in between. Per the germline V gene, CDR1 is SEHNR and CDR2 is FQNEAQ (reference sequence). This record belongs to a study of cytomegalovirus exposure and HLA in healthy donors. Vbeta (60) and Jbeta (13) primers were used in the PCR. Using immunoSEQ multiplex PCR, the repertoire was profiled, and TCRdb retains in-frame clones only, with some absent. The table includes 50,000 to 65,000 clones, around 72% detected once. Study-wide results and limits: For most TCR sequences rarity was the rule, although some public TCRs occurred in many donors. Earlier analysis yielded a pattern in which most TCR beta V segments were productive about 87% or about 30% of the time.

V and J are TRBV7-9 and TRBJ2-7; D gene unclear. The clonotype comes from a man aged 18 to 29 in good health and CMV-seronegative. Sequencing was performed on PBMCs. CDR3 sequence (DNA): TGTGCCAGCAGCTTAGTCGGCGGCTACGAGCAGTACTTC. Its translation is CASSLVGGYEQYF.